One sample yielded the 24 T cell receptor beta chains listed below, sequenced in a study of shared clonotypes between healthy human individuals. Clones were read by immunoSEQ multiplex PCR, and TCRdb kept only the in-frame ones, dropping some. Among about 1,900,000 clones, about 94% were seen once, and the ten largest hold more than 0.95%. Naive CD8 cells lacked CD45RO and underwent positive selection for CCR7, leaving out terminally differentiated effector memory CD45RA+ cells. The sample was naive CD8+ T cells sorted from blood. The receptors come from a man between 18 and 35 years old in good health.

This rearrangement joins TRBV2 to TRBJ2-1; 11 bases agree with TRBD2. The CDR3 loop spans 14 amino acids. Germline V gene sequence: CDR1 SNHLY, CDR2 FYNNEI. The V and J ends lost 7 bases and 7 bases, in that order; junction bases with no gene match: 6. The CDR3 loop is CASTQLAGVNEQFF. The DNA of the CDR3 is TGTGCCAGCACCCAACTAGCGGGGGTAAATGAGCAGTTCTTC.

Turning to this clone: Other DNA sequences in this specimen translate into the identical CDR3. The rearrangement joins TRBV7-9 to TRBJ2-2; D not resolved. The CDR3 extends over 12 amino acids. Deletions cut 0 bases from V and 6 bases from J, with 2 bases between. Germline V gene lookup returns CDR1 SEHNR and CDR2 FQNEAQ (reference sequence). The CDR3 DNA is TGTGCCAGCAGCTTAGCAGCCGGGGAGCTGTTTTTT. Encoded protein: CASSLAAGELFF.

The rearrangement joins TRBV6-5 to TRBJ2-6; the D is unclear. Trimming removed 0 bases from V and 0 bases from J, with 6 bases in between. The germline gives CDR1 MNHEY, CDR2 SVGAGI. This CDR3 has 16 residues. CDR3 DNA: TGTGCCAGCAGTTACTCGGGGAACTCTGGGGCCAACGTCCTGACTTTC. Encoded protein: CASSYSGNSGANVLTF.

This chain links TRBV6-1 with TRBJ1-4; D remains unclear. Trimming stripped 4 bases from V and 0 bases from J, with 9 bases between. CDR3 length equals 15 residues. CDR1 is MNHNS and CDR2 is SASEGT in the germline V gene. CDR3 sequence reads: CASSATPATNEKLFF. Written as DNA, the CDR3 is TGTGCCAGCAGTGCGACTCCTGCAACTAATGAAAAACTGTTTTTT.

V gene TRBV19 combines with J gene TRBJ2-5, with 8 bases matching TRBD2. Germline V gene sequence: CDR1 LNHDA, CDR2 SQIVND (reference sequence). The CDR3 covers 12 residues. Germline trimming cut 7 bases from V and 5 bases from J; bases unmatched to any gene: 3. The CDR3 coding sequence is TGTGCCAGTACGGGGGGGTCGGAGACCCAGTACTTC. Its protein product is CASTGGSETQYF.

Notes on this clone: At the DNA level, this CDR3 is encoded by other sequences in the same sample as well. The V call is TRBV5-5, the J call TRBJ2-2; D gene unclear. The germline V and J ends were trimmed by 0 bases and 3 bases, with 3 bases remaining between them. CDR1 and CDR2 from the germline V gene are SGHKS and YYEKEE (reference sequence). There are 13 residues in the CDR3. The CDR3 DNA is TGTGCCAGCAGCTTGGAGTACACCGGGGAGCTGTTTTTT. This translates into CASSLEYTGELFF.

This chain uses TRBV7-8 with TRBJ2-7; 12 bases fit TRBD1. Per germline, CDR1 SGHVS and CDR2 FQNEAQ. V lost 0 bases to trimming and J lost 3 bases; unmatched junction nucleotides: 15. The length of the CDR3 is 20 residues. Written as DNA, the CDR3 is TGTGCCAGCAGCTTAGCAAGGAGGGGACAGGGGGCAATCGGTTTCTACGAGCAGTACTTC. This sequence encodes CASSLARRGQGAIGFYEQYF.

This sequence joins TRBV19 and TRBJ1-5; no firm D call. V lost 7 bases and J lost 1, with 11 bases in between. This CDR3 comprises 14 residues. Germline CDR1 is LNHDA and CDR2 is SQIVND (reference sequence). CDR3 in DNA: TGTGCCAGTATGTCCCTGGAGAGCAATCAGCCCCAGCATTTT. Residues: CASMSLESNQPQHF.

The chain uses TRBV19 and TRBJ2-3; 8 bases line up with TRBD1. The CDR3 has 16 residues. Trimming took 2 bases from V and 2 from J; bases not matched to a gene: 6. Germline V CDR1 and CDR2: LNHDA, SQIVND (reference sequence). The CDR3 sequence is CASSISTGEFTDTQYF. The CDR3 nucleotides are TGTGCCAGTAGTATATCGACAGGGGAATTCACAGATACGCAGTATTTT. Variable domain in full (rest from reference TRBV19 and TRBJ2-3): DGGITQSPKYLFRKEGQNVTLSCEQNLNHDAMYWYRQDPGQGLRLIYYSQIVNDFQKGDIAEGYSVSREKKESFPLTVTSAQKNPTAFYLCASSISTGEFTDTQYFGPGTRLTVL.

V gene TRBV5-1 combines with J gene TRBJ2-2, with D hard to call. This CDR3 region has 16 residues. The ends were cut back, 2 bases at V and 1 base at J, with 12 bases in the middle. From germline, CDR1 is SGHRS and CDR2 YFSETQ. The CDR3 region has the DNA TGCGCCAGCAGCTTTCTCGACGGATGGAACACCGGGGAGCTGTTTTTT. Amino acid sequence: CASSFLDGWNTGELFF.

A single count supports this clone. This rearrangement joins TRBV2 to TRBJ2-1; 11 bases match TRBD2. Per germline, CDR1 SNHLY and CDR2 FYNNEI. V lost 9 bases, J lost 4 bases, and 11 bases stayed unmatched. This CDR3 spans 16 amino acids. The DNA of the CDR3 is TGTGCCAGTGGGGGGGCGGGACTAGCGGAGTACAATGAGCAGTTCTTC. Protein: CASGGAGLAEYNEQFF. The full variable domain, with the rest looked up from reference TRBV2 and TRBJ2-1, is EPEVTQTPSHQVTQMGQEVILRCVPISNHLYFYWYRQILGQKVEFLVSFYNNEISEKSEIFDDQFSVERPDGSNFTLKIRSTKLEDSAMYFCASGGAGLAEYNEQFFGPGTRLTVL.

V is TRBV5-1 and J is TRBJ2-7; D possibly corresponds to TRBD2 (6 bases). Germline CDR1 is SGHRS and CDR2 is YFSETQ. Trimming pared 0 bases from V and 5 bases from J, leaving 9 bases between. This CDR3 contains 13 residues. The chain's CDR3 is CASSLELAHEQYF. In nucleotides, the CDR3 is TGCGCCAGCAGCTTGGAACTAGCCCACGAGCAGTACTTC.

V and J are TRBV15 and TRBJ2-7; 9 bases line up with TRBD2. The J segment lost 6 bases and the V segment lost 0 bases, leaving 6 bases of the junction unmatched. Germline CDR1 is LNHNV and CDR2 is YYDKDF (reference sequence). The CDR3 is 15 amino acids. CDR3 region: CATSRDRGRGIEQYF. The CDR3 DNA sequence: TGTGCCACCAGCAGAGACCGCGGGAGGGGGATCGAGCAGTACTTC.

With respect to this clone: Other DNA sequences from this sample encode an identical CDR3 as well. The CDR3 sequence is CASSLGGLRYEQYF. The CDR3 DNA follows: TGTGCCAGCAGTTTGGGGGGACTCCGTTACGAGCAGTACTTC. This chain connects TRBV27 to TRBJ2-7; weak D call: TRBD2 (6 bases). The ends were cut back, 3 bases at V and 4 bases at J, with 13 bases in the middle. Germline CDR1 is MNHEY and CDR2 is SMNVEV (reference sequence). The CDR3 covers 14 residues.

The genes are TRBV7-8 and TRBJ1-1, with unresolved D. This CDR3 is 13 amino acids long. V lost 4 bases and J lost 4, with 10 bases in between. Germline assignment: CDR1 SGHVS and CDR2 FQNEAQ. The CDR3 sequence is CASSYNILTEAFF. The CDR3 DNA follows: TGTGCCAGCAGCTATAACATTCTCACTGAAGCTTTCTTT.

As concerns this clone: Germline and junction disagree at one end, which may indicate a read error. The chain joins TRBV7-7 to TRBJ2-7; 7 nucleotides agree with TRBD1. The CDR3 covers 13 residues. In germline, CDR1 is SSHAT, CDR2 FNYEAQ (reference sequence). The CDR3 here is CASSLSTGYEQYF. The DNA for the CDR3 is TGTGCTAGCAGCTTATCGACAGGGTACGAGCAGTACTTC.

The chain employs TRBV27 and TRBJ2-1; 11 positions match TRBD2. The CDR3 totals 16 residues. Per germline, CDR1 MNHEY and CDR2 SMNVEV (reference sequence). Trimming removed 5 bases from V and 3 bases from J; junction bases left unmatched: 6. CDR3: CASSEGTSGHYNEQFF. The CDR3 DNA reads as TGTGCCAGCAGTGAGGGGACTAGCGGTCACTACAATGAGCAGTTCTTC.

A note on this clone: The same CDR3 is also encoded by other DNA sequences in this sample. This chain connects TRBV4-1 to TRBJ2-7, with D possibly TRBD2 on 6 matching bases. The CDR3 is made up of 16 amino acids. Trimming removed 0 bases at V and 1 base at J, with 13 bases between. Germline assignment: CDR1 MGHRA and CDR2 YSYEKL. Written as DNA, the CDR3 is TGCGCCAGCAGCCAAGATCCCCCTGGGGGGTCCTACGAGCAGTACTTC. It yields the protein CASSQDPPGGSYEQYF.

CDR3 coding DNA: TGCGCCAGCAGCCAGCGCACCGGGACTAGCGGCGAGCAGTACTTC. Translated, it gives CASSQRTGTSGEQYF. The chain carries TRBV4-1 and TRBJ2-7, with 11 nucleotides matching TRBD2. Losses at the gene ends were 3 bases for V and 6 bases for J; bases not matched to a gene: 7. The CDR3 is 15 residues long. Per germline, CDR1 MGHRA and CDR2 YSYEKL.

The chain couples TRBV15 to TRBJ1-1; D ambiguous. V was cut by 5 bases and J by 5 bases, with 15 bases left in between. Germline CDR1 LNHNV, CDR2 YYDKDF (reference sequence). CDR3 size: 14 residues. The CDR3 sequence: CATSAGDGGTEAFF. The CDR3 DNA is TGTGCCACCAGCGCGGGAGACGGTGGGACTGAAGCTTTCTTT.

J is TRBJ2-7 and V is TRBV13, with 8 bases matching TRBD2. The CDR3 is 16 residues long. V was clipped by 4 bases and J by 7 bases; unmatched bases: 15. Germline lookup yields CDR1 PRHDT and CDR2 FYEKMQ (reference sequence). DNA for the CDR3: TGTGCCAGCAGCTCCGAGCGGGAGCGGGGCCCAGGGGAGCAGTACTTC. The encoded protein is CASSSERERGPGEQYF.

On this clone: The same CDR3 can be traced to other DNA sequences in this sample. The gene calls are TRBV4-1 and TRBJ2-7; 9 nucleotides match TRBD1. The CDR3 has 14 amino acids. CDR1 and CDR2 from the germline V gene are MGHRA and YSYEKL. The V segment lost 1 base and the J segment 4 bases; nucleotides outside the gene matches: 2. The CDR3 reads CASSQGQGVYEQYF. The CDR3, as DNA: TGCGCCAGCAGCCAAGGACAGGGGGTATACGAGCAGTACTTC.

The chain is built from TRBV30 and TRBJ2-2; unclear D gene. Germline CDR1 and CDR2: GTSNPN and SVGIG (reference sequence). The V end lost 5 bases, the J end lost 6 bases, and 7 bases lay between the germline ends. The CDR3 runs 11 residues. The CDR3 DNA reads as TGTGCCTGGGATAACGCCGGGGAGCTGTTTTTT. This codes for CAWDNAGELFF.

This chain links TRBV29-1 with TRBJ2-2; possible D gene TRBD2, 5 bases. CDR1 and CDR2 (germline): SQVTM, ANQGSEA. V lost 6 bases and J 2 bases, leaving 10 bases between the germline ends. This CDR3 has 13 residues. The CDR3 bases are TGCAGCGTCTTAGGACTTAACACCGGGGAGCTGTTTTTT. This codes for CSVLGLNTGELFF.